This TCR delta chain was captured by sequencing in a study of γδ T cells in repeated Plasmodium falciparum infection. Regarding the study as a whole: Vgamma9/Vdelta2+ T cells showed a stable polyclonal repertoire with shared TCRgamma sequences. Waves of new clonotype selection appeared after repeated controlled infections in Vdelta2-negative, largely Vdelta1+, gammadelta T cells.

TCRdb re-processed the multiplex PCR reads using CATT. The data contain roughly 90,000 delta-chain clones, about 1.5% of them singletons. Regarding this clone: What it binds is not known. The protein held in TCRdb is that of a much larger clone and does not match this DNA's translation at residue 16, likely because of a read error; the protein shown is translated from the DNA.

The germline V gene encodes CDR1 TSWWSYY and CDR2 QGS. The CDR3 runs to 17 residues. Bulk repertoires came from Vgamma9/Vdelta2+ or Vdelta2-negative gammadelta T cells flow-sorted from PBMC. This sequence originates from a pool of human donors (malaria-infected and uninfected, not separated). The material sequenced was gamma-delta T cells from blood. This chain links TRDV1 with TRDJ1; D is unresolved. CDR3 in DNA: TGTGCTCTTGGGGAACTCATGACCCTGGCGTACGCCGATAAACTCACCTTT. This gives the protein CALGELMTLAYADKLTF.